This T cell receptor (beta chain) comes out of a study of CD8 T cells in Susac syndrome. The trim removed 5 bases at V and 5 bases at J, leaving 12 bases unmatched. The CDR3 length is 17 residues. Germline V lookup: CDR1 SGHVS, CDR2 FQNEAQ. cDNA came from roughly 0.47 to 1 ug RNA primed by random hexamers. TCRdb reprocessed the immunoSEQ multiplex PCR reads with MiXCR, giving one entry per CDR3 protein. Of 300,000 or so distinct CDR3 sequences in the sample, just over 90% were seen once. In the multiple sclerosis control group, patients were treatment-naive and had stable or active relapsing-remitting disease. Both CD4+ and CD8+ T cells were negatively isolated, and TEMRA cells underwent FACS enrichment.

Input material: CD4+ T cells from PBMCs. The clonotype was recovered from a human donor with multiple sclerosis. The rearrangement links TRBV7-8 to TRBJ1-5; 10 nucleotides line up with TRBD1. Here the CDR3 reads CASSPTRDRGVYQPQHF. The CDR3, as DNA: TGTGCCAGCAGCCCGACCCGGGACAGGGGAGTTTATCAGCCCCAGCATTTT.